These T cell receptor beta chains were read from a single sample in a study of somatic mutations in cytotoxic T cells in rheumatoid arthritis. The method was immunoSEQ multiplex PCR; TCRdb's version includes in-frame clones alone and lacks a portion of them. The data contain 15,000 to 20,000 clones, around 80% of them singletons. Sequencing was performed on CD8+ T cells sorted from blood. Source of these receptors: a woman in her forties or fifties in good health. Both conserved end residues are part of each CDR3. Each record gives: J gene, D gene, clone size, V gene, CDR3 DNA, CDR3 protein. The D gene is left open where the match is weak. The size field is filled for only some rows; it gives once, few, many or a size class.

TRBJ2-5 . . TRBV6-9 TGTGCCAACAACCGGACACTTAGGCGGAAGACCCAGTACTTC CANNRTLRRKTQYF
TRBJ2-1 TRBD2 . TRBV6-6 TGTGCCAGCAGTCCAACTAGCGGGGTCTACAATGAGCAGTTCTTC CASSPTSGVYNEQFF
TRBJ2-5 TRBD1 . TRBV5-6 TGTGCCAGCAGCCCCTGGGGCACAGGGGGCCAGGAGACCCAGTACTTC CASSPWGTGGQETQYF
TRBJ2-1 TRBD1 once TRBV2 TGTGCCAGCGAAGACAGGGTGTGGGACAATGAGCAGTTCTTC CASEDRVWDNEQFF
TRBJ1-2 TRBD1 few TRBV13 TGTGCCAGCAGACCTCCGGGACAGGGAGTCTATGGCTACACCTTC CASRPPGQGVYGYTF
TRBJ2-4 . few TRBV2 TGTGCCAGCAGTAACAGTGGTACCAAAAACATTCAGTACTTC CASSNSGTKNIQYF
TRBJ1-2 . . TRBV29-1 TGCAGCGTTGAAGATCGTGGTGGCTACACCTTC CSVEDRGGYTF
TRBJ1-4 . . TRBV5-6 TGTGCCAGCAGCCCCGGTCGGGGGATTTGGCGGGAAAAACTGTTTTTT CASSPGRGIWREKLFF
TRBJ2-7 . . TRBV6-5 TGTGCCAGCAGACCCCGGAGTGGTTACGAGCAGTACTTC CASRPRSGYEQYF
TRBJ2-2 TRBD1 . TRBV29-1 TGCAGCGTCGCTGGGACAGGGGGCGGGGAGCTGTTTTTT CSVAGTGGGELFF
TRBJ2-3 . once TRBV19 TGTGCCAGTAGTCCCGGTACAGATACGCAGTATTTT CASSPGTDTQYF
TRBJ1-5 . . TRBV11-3 TGTGCCAGCAGCTTAAAACCGACGAGTTATAGCAATCAGCCCCAGCATTTT CASSLKPTSYSNQPQHF
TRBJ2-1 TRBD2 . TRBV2 TGTGCCAGCAGAGGGACTAGCGGGGGGAATGAGCAGTTCTTC CASRGTSGGNEQFF
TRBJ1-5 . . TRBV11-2 TGTGCCAGCAGCTTACGGAGCAATCAGCCCCAGCATTTT CASSLRSNQPQHF
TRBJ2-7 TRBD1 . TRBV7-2 TGTGCCAGCAGCCCCCCGGTGACAGGGGTCTCCTACGAGCAGTACTTC CASSPPVTGVSYEQYF
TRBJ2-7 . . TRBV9 TGTGCCAGCAGCCCCGAGGGCAGGGAGATCGACGAGCAGTACTTC CASSPEGREIDEQYF
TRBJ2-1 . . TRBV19 TGTGCCAGTAGTCCGACCGGGGGACAAGTCTATGAGCAGTTCTTC CASSPTGGQVYEQFF
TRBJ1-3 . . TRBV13 TGTGCCAGCAGACAGGGATCTGGAAACACCATATATTTT CASRQGSGNTIYF
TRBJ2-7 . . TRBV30 TGTGCCTGGAGTTTTTCAGGGCTGTACGAGCAGTACTTC CAWSFSGLYEQYF
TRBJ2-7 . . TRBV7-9 TGTGCCAGCAGCTCACCACCGGGTTGGTCATCCGAGCAGTACTTC CASSSPPGWSSEQYF